Listed below are T cell receptor beta chains from one sample, sequenced in a study of shared clonotypes between healthy human individuals. The data were produced by immunoSEQ multiplex PCR, yet TCRdb's version contains in-frame clones alone and is incomplete. The sample has around 450,000 clones; roughly 80% are singletons. Sequenced material: PBMCs. All receptors derive from a woman in her thirties or forties in good health. Some clones in this sample may be carry-over from other donors' samples. Both conserved end residues are trimmed from each CDR3. Each record gives: J gene, V gene, CDR3 protein.

>TRBJ1-4|TRBV9
ASSEGTGNEKLF
>TRBJ1-5|TRBV28
ASRTLGGPRPQH
>TRBJ2-7|TRBV7-2
ASSRGLALNEQY
>TRBJ2-2|TRBV7-2
ASSSGLAWENTGELF
>TRBJ1-3|TRBV14
ASSQMWGAGNTIY
>TRBJ2-2|TRBV11-2
ASSTKLASNTGELF
>TRBJ1-2|TRBV2
ASILTGLGSNYGYT
>TRBJ2-2|TRBV19
ASNPIRQGNTGELF
>TRBJ1-1|TRBV5-1
ASSPDRGNTEAF
>TRBJ2-7|TRBV25-1
ASSSVSYEQY
>TRBJ1-5|TRBV6-1
ASSDGGGEQPQH
>TRBJ2-2|TRBV25-1
ASSQAGELF
>TRBJ2-2|TRBV29-1
SVHQTGPGELF
>TRBJ2-3|TRBV19
ASSPSGFSTDTQY
>TRBJ2-1|TRBV4-1
ASSLSTGLAGTYNEQF
>TRBJ2-1|TRBV27
ASSLWEGSSYNEQF
>TRBJ2-5|TRBV5-6
ASSSAGTSRETQY
>TRBJ2-1|TRBV27
ASSSRGQGAYNEQF
>TRBJ1-3|TRBV28
ASSSTGWSGGTIY
>TRBJ2-2|TRBV28
ASRGPNTGELF
>TRBJ1-1|TRBV6-1
ASTQGENTEAF
>TRBJ2-5|TRBV7-9
ASSLVPSGRETQY
>TRBJ2-1|TRBV29-1
SVPLGTTYNEQF
>TRBJ1-3|TRBV15
ATSRDPSGATVDTIY
>TRBJ1-5|TRBV5-8
ASSLVYSNQPQH
>TRBJ2-1|TRBV5-1
ASSLDWNNEQF
>TRBJ1-4|TRBV9
ASSVRGQSEKLF
>TRBJ2-7|TRBV5-5
ASSLGLAPWEQY
>TRBJ2-1|TRBV5-1
ASSLAGGPRNEQF
>TRBJ1-3|TRBV15
ATSRDRWRDGNTIY
>TRBJ2-3|TRBV15
ATSTWTGDTDTQY
>TRBJ1-2|TRBV6-5
ASSYLSQAGYGYT
>TRBJ2-5|TRBV30
AWSAPAGETQY
>TRBJ2-1|TRBV5-6
ASSLSSSGRASQF
>TRBJ2-6|TRBV7-3
ASSFQQGSSGVLT
>TRBJ1-1|TRBV6-5
ASSYSDRRRTEAF
>.|TRBV11-2
ASSLGPGGYEQY